This T cell receptor (beta chain) was observed in a study of shared clonotypes between healthy human individuals. The authors sequenced unsorted PBMC DNA on ten immunoSEQ deep assay plates. The data were produced by immunoSEQ multiplex PCR, yet TCRdb's version contains in-frame clones alone and is incomplete. Among over 400,000 clones listed, around 80% were seen once. Germline CDR1 is SGHAT and CDR2 is FQNNGV. The CDR3 has 14 residues. The V and J ends lost 1 base and 2 bases respectively, with 3 bases between them. The rearrangement joins TRBV11-2 to TRBJ2-6; D gene ambiguous. The sequenced material came from PBMCs. The TCR sequence derives from a woman aged 40 to 50 in good health. Some clones in this sample may be carry-over from other donors' samples. The CDR3 protein is CASSLGTGANVLTF. CDR3 nucleotide sequence: TGTGCCAGCAGCTTAGGTACTGGGGCCAACGTCCTGACTTTC.